The rows below give T cell receptor beta chains drawn from one sample of a study of blood T cell repertoires in COVID-19. Data came from immunoSEQ multiplex PCR; TCRdb stores just in-frame clones and leaves some out. Found here are about 67,000 clones, nearly 80% of them singletons; the top ten hold about 6%. The sequenced sample consisted of peripheral blood. The source of these receptors is a woman in her sixties with acute or convalescent COVID-19. CDR3s include the opening cysteine and the closing phenylalanine or tryptophan. D genes are given only for firm matches. Where a row states a size, it is once, few, many or the class of an expanded clone; other rows omit it.

J | V | size | D | DNA | CDR3
TRBJ2-5 | TRBV5-4 | NA | TRBD2 | TGTGCCAGCAGCTTCCCCGGACTAGCGGGGGGGCGAGGCCAAGAGACCCAGTACTTC | CASSFPGLAGGRGQETQYF
TRBJ1-5 | TRBV9 | NA | TRBD1 | TGTGCCAGCAGCACCGGACAGGGGGGGGATCAGCCCCAGCATTTT | CASSTGQGGDQPQHF
TRBJ2-5 | TRBV9 | NA | TRBD1 | TGTGCCAGCAGCGTCTCCGGGACAGGCTTGGGGGAGACCCAGTACTTC | CASSVSGTGLGETQYF
TRBJ2-2 | TRBV15 | NA | TRBD1 | TGTGCCACCAGCAGAGATTTAGGGACAGCGAACACCGGGGAGCTGTTTTTT | CATSRDLGTANTGELFF
TRBJ2-7 | TRBV7-9 | NA | TRBD2 | TGTGCCAGCTCCCTAGCGGGAGTCGGCGAGCAGTACTTC | CASSLAGVGEQYF
TRBJ2-5 | TRBV6-5 | NA | NA | TGTGCCAGCAGTTACCGTCCCCAGGGTCAAGAGACCCAGTACTTC | CASSYRPQGQETQYF
TRBJ2-7 | TRBV9 | NA | NA | TGTGCCAGCAGCGTAGAGCCAGTCCGCGGGGCCGAGCAGTACTTC | CASSVEPVRGAEQYF
TRBJ2-5 | TRBV2 | NA | NA | TGTGCCAGCAGTACGCAGGGCGAGACCCAGTACTTC | CASSTQGETQYF
TRBJ2-3 | TRBV29-1 | once | NA | TGCAGCGTGGGGACGGGGGAGGCAGATACGCAGTATTTT | CSVGTGEADTQYF
TRBJ1-4 | TRBV19 | NA | NA | TGTGCCAGCGCTGGCAGGGATAGGGGAAAACTGTTTTTT | CASAGRDRGKLFF
TRBJ2-7 | TRBV5-4 | NA | NA | TGTGCCAGCAGCTTGGCCTACTCATACGAGCAGTACTTC | CASSLAYSYEQYF
TRBJ1-2 | TRBV12-3/TRBV12-4 | NA | TRBD1 | TGTGCCAGCAGCACGACAGGGATGGGGGGCTACACCTTC | CASSTTGMGGYTF
TRBJ2-7 | TRBV15 | many | NA | TGTGCCACCAGCAGAGGGAGGGAGCTCACGGGCGAGCAGTACTTC | CATSRGRELTGEQYF
TRBJ2-3 | TRBV5-1 | NA | TRBD1 | TGCGCCAGCAATCCTTTAGGGGGCCGCACAGATACGCAGTATTTT | CASNPLGGRTDTQYF
TRBJ2-7 | TRBV30 | NA | NA | TGTGCCTGGAGTTCTAAGCACGAGCAGTACTTC | CAWSSKHEQYF
TRBJ1-5 | TRBV30 | NA | NA | TGTGCCTGGAATCGACAGAGAGATCAGCCCCAGCATTTT | CAWNRQRDQPQHF
TRBJ1-2 | TRBV19 | NA | TRBD1 | TGTGCCAGTAGTATAGAAGGGACAGATAAGGATGGCTACACCTTC | CASSIEGTDKDGYTF
TRBJ1-6 | TRBV13 | once | NA | TGTGCCAGCAGCTTCCGGGACATAAATGTTTCCCTCCACTTT | CASSFRDINVSLHF
TRBJ1-2 | TRBV30 | NA | NA | TGTGCCTGGAATATAGATGAGCGTTCGGGGGGCTACACCTTC | CAWNIDERSGGYTF
TRBJ2-3 | TRBV27 | NA | NA | TGTGCCAGCTGGACAGGCACAGATACGCAGTATTTT | CASWTGTDTQYF
TRBJ1-5 | TRBV5-5 | NA | NA | TGTGCCAGCAGCTTGAGGGGGTTCGGCAATCAGCCCCAGCATTTT | CASSLRGFGNQPQHF
TRBJ2-2 | TRBV19 | NA | NA | TGTGCCAGTAGTATCAGAGGAGCGAACACCGGGGAGCTGTTTTTT | CASSIRGANTGELFF
TRBJ2-3 | TRBV27 | NA | TRBD2 | TGTGCCAGCAGGACCAGACTAGCGGGGGATACAGATACGCAGTATTTT | CASRTRLAGDTDTQYF
TRBJ1-1 | TRBV7-2 | few | NA | TGTGCCAGCAGCTTAGACTTAATGAACACTGAAGCTTTCTTT | CASSLDLMNTEAFF
TRBJ1-3 | TRBV28 | NA | TRBD1 | TGTGCCAGCAGTTTATATGGGACAGGGGACAGGGGGACTGGAAACACCATATATTTT | CASSLYGTGDRGTGNTIYF
TRBJ2-7 | TRBV6-6 | NA | NA | TGTGCCAGCCTATCGGGTTCCTACGAGCAGTACTTC | CASLSGSYEQYF
TRBJ2-5 | TRBV30 | NA | NA | TGTGCCTGGAGTGTATGGGGGCCCCAAGAGACCCAGTACTTC | CAWSVWGPQETQYF
TRBJ2-1 | TRBV19 | NA | NA | TGTGCCAGTACCTCTCTCGGGGGATACAATGAGCAGTTCTTC | CASTSLGGYNEQFF
TRBJ1-4 | TRBV15 | NA | TRBD1 | TGTGCCACCAGCAGAGAGGCAGGGGGCGGGGATGAAAAACTGTTTTTT | CATSREAGGGDEKLFF
TRBJ2-5 | TRBV5-4 | NA | TRBD2 | TGTGCCAGCAGCTCTCTAGCGGGGGGCAGGGAGACCCAGTACTTC | CASSSLAGGRETQYF